The clone carrying this T cell receptor (beta chain) came up a few times. The sample comes from a study of blood T cell repertoires in COVID-19. Across the study: COVID-19 samples collected from the United States, Italy and Spain covered acute and convalescent phases. T cells, B-cell-depleted T cells, or PBMCs provided the cDNA or gDNA that served as material.

Original handling: It was from reference gene primer amplification that nucleated cell counts were estimated. Using immunoSEQ multiplex PCR, the repertoire was profiled, and TCRdb retains in-frame clones only, with some absent. That table furnishes V, J and clone size, whereas the DNA furnished D and trimming. This table holds approximately 530,000 clones, roughly nine tenths found once. The CDR3 spans 15 residues. Germline CDR1 LNHDA, CDR2 SQIVND (reference sequence). V dropped 1 base and J dropped 2 bases, with 10 bases sitting between them. Enrolment of Seattle patients took place during active infection, and they were followed longitudinally.

The sequence came from a woman aged 45 to 65 with COVID-19, enrolled during active disease. J is TRBJ2-3 and V is TRBV19; tentative D call: TRBD2 (6 bases). Sequencing used peripheral blood. CDR3 region: CASSIVGGPTDTQYF. For the CDR3, the DNA is TGTGCCAGTAGTATAGTCGGGGGACCCACAGATACGCAGTATTTT.